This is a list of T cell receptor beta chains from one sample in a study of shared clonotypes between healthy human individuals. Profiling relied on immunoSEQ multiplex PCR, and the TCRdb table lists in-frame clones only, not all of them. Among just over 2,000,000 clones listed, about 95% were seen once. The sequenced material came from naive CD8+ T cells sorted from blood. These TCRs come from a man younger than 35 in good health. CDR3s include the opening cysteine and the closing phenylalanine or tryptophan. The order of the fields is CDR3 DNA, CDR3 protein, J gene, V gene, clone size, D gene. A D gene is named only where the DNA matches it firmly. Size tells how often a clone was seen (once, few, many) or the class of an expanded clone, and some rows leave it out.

cdr3_nt: TGTGCCAGCAGTGAGCGACTAGTAGGCGAGCAGTTCTTC; cdr3_aa: CASSERLVGEQFF; j_call: TRBJ2-1; v_call: TRBV25-1; clone_size: .; d_call: .
cdr3_nt: TGCGCCAGCAGCCCGGACCTCCCGAGCGAGCAGTACTTC; cdr3_aa: CASSPDLPSEQYF; j_call: TRBJ2-7; v_call: TRBV5-1; clone_size: .; d_call: .
cdr3_nt: TGTGCCAGCACGGCAGGCTACGAGCAGTACTTC; cdr3_aa: CASTAGYEQYF; j_call: TRBJ2-7; v_call: TRBV6-1; clone_size: .; d_call: .
cdr3_nt: TGTGCCAGCAGCCCAATCGGCCGGACCACCTACGAGCAGTACTTC; cdr3_aa: CASSPIGRTTYEQYF; j_call: TRBJ2-7; v_call: TRBV7-3; clone_size: .; d_call: .
cdr3_nt: TGTGCCAGCAGTTTTTTAACAGACACCTACGAGCAGTACTTC; cdr3_aa: CASSFLTDTYEQYF; j_call: TRBJ2-7; v_call: TRBV28; clone_size: .; d_call: .
cdr3_nt: TGTGCCAGCAGCTCAACAAAGACTGCCTACGAGCAGTACTTC; cdr3_aa: CASSSTKTAYEQYF; j_call: TRBJ2-7; v_call: TRBV11-2; clone_size: .; d_call: .
cdr3_nt: TGTGCCAGCAGCGCTTCCTCCTACAATGAGCAGTTCTTC; cdr3_aa: CASSASSYNEQFF; j_call: TRBJ2-1; v_call: TRBV9; clone_size: .; d_call: .
cdr3_nt: TGTGCCTGGAGTGTAAATTCCAACAATGAGCAGTTCTTC; cdr3_aa: CAWSVNSNNEQFF; j_call: TRBJ2-1; v_call: TRBV30; clone_size: .; d_call: .
cdr3_nt: TGCGCCAGCAGCCAAGGGAGGGTCGCCTACAATGAGCAGTTCTTC; cdr3_aa: CASSQGRVAYNEQFF; j_call: TRBJ2-1; v_call: TRBV4-1; clone_size: .; d_call: .
cdr3_nt: TGTGCCAGCAGCTTAGAGGCAGGCGTGAACTACGAGCAGTACTTC; cdr3_aa: CASSLEAGVNYEQYF; j_call: TRBJ2-7; v_call: TRBV13; clone_size: .; d_call: .
cdr3_nt: TGTGCCAGCAGTTACCGCCCAGGGGGCAATCAGCCCCAGCATTTT; cdr3_aa: CASSYRPGGNQPQHF; j_call: TRBJ1-5; v_call: TRBV6-5; clone_size: .; d_call: .
cdr3_nt: TGTGCCAGCAGCTTGGGACTAGCGGGACTCTACAATGAGCAGTTCTTC; cdr3_aa: CASSLGLAGLYNEQFF; j_call: TRBJ2-1; v_call: TRBV11-2; clone_size: .; d_call: TRBD2
cdr3_nt: TGCGCCAGCAGCCAGTCTAGAGGGACTAGCGGCGAGCAGTACTTC; cdr3_aa: CASSQSRGTSGEQYF; j_call: TRBJ2-7; v_call: TRBV4-3; clone_size: .; d_call: TRBD2
cdr3_nt: TGTGCCAGTAGTATCGGCGGTGGTAGCGGCGAGCAGTACTTC; cdr3_aa: CASSIGGGSGEQYF; j_call: TRBJ2-7; v_call: TRBV19; clone_size: .; d_call: .
cdr3_nt: TGTGCCAGCAGAGCGGACAGGGGGCCGGGGAATGAGCAGTTCTTC; cdr3_aa: CASRADRGPGNEQFF; j_call: TRBJ2-1; v_call: TRBV27; clone_size: .; d_call: TRBD1
cdr3_nt: TGTGCCAGCAGCTTTCTCGAGGGAGGGCATAGCAATCAGCCCCAGCATTTT; cdr3_aa: CASSFLEGGHSNQPQHF; j_call: TRBJ1-5; v_call: TRBV5-6; clone_size: .; d_call: .
cdr3_nt: TGTGCCAGCAGCTTATTGAGGGCAGACTCCACAGATACGCAGTATTTT; cdr3_aa: CASSLLRADSTDTQYF; j_call: TRBJ2-3; v_call: TRBV7-9; clone_size: .; d_call: .
cdr3_nt: TGTGCCAGCAGTTTTGGGAGTCGGCCCACAGATACGCAGTATTTT; cdr3_aa: CASSFGSRPTDTQYF; j_call: TRBJ2-3; v_call: TRBV28; clone_size: .; d_call: .
cdr3_nt: TGTGCCAGCAGTCAGCATTCATATGGCGTAACTGAAGCTTTCTTT; cdr3_aa: CASSQHSYGVTEAFF; j_call: TRBJ1-1; v_call: TRBV6-5; clone_size: .; d_call: .
cdr3_nt: TGCGCCAGCAGCCCGCGGACAGGGCTTAATGAAAAACTGTTTTTT; cdr3_aa: CASSPRTGLNEKLFF; j_call: TRBJ1-4; v_call: TRBV4-1; clone_size: .; d_call: TRBD1
cdr3_nt: TGTGCCAGCAGGGAGACAGATTTTAATGAAAAACTGTTTTTT; cdr3_aa: CASRETDFNEKLFF; j_call: TRBJ1-4; v_call: TRBV28; clone_size: .; d_call: .
cdr3_nt: TGTGCCTGGAGTCTTGGCCAGGACGAAGCTTTCTTT; cdr3_aa: CAWSLGQDEAFF; j_call: TRBJ1-1; v_call: TRBV30; clone_size: .; d_call: .
cdr3_nt: TGTGCCAGCAGCTTGAGTCAGGACTATGGCTACACCTTC; cdr3_aa: CASSLSQDYGYTF; j_call: TRBJ1-2; v_call: TRBV7-9; clone_size: .; d_call: .
cdr3_nt: TGTGCCAGCAGCTTCCGGGGGCTGAATCAGCCCCAGCATTTT; cdr3_aa: CASSFRGLNQPQHF; j_call: TRBJ1-5; v_call: TRBV7-9; clone_size: .; d_call: .
cdr3_nt: TGTGCCAGCAGCGTAGCCGGGTACAATGAGCAGTTCTTC; cdr3_aa: CASSVAGYNEQFF; j_call: TRBJ2-1; v_call: TRBV9; clone_size: .; d_call: .
cdr3_nt: TGTGCCAGCAGCTCCGATCTCCGATACAATGAGCAGTTCTTC; cdr3_aa: CASSSDLRYNEQFF; j_call: TRBJ2-1; v_call: TRBV5-6; clone_size: .; d_call: .
cdr3_nt: TGTGCCAGTAGCCAGGGGACAGTTCCTTCCTACGAGCAGTACTTC; cdr3_aa: CASSQGTVPSYEQYF; j_call: TRBJ2-7; v_call: TRBV19; clone_size: .; d_call: TRBD1
cdr3_nt: TGTGCCAGCAGTTTATCGATGGGGGCGGGAATTGAAGCTTTCTTT; cdr3_aa: CASSLSMGAGIEAFF; j_call: TRBJ1-1; v_call: TRBV27; clone_size: .; d_call: .
cdr3_nt: TGTGCCAGCAGCTTAGATCCCCGGGAGCTGTTTTTT; cdr3_aa: CASSLDPRELFF; j_call: TRBJ2-2; v_call: TRBV7-8; clone_size: .; d_call: .
cdr3_nt: TGTGCCAGCAGCCCGCAGGGGTGGAGCAATCAGCCCCAGCATTTT; cdr3_aa: CASSPQGWSNQPQHF; j_call: TRBJ1-5; v_call: TRBV28; clone_size: .; d_call: .
cdr3_nt: TGTGCCAGTAGTAGTTGGGGCAACGAGCAGTACTTC; cdr3_aa: CASSSWGNEQYF; j_call: TRBJ2-7; v_call: TRBV19; clone_size: .; d_call: .
cdr3_nt: TGTGCCAGCAGCGTAGGGGCAGGGTCGAACACCGGGGAGCTGTTTTTT; cdr3_aa: CASSVGAGSNTGELFF; j_call: TRBJ2-2; v_call: TRBV9; clone_size: .; d_call: .
cdr3_nt: TGTGCCAGCAGCTCACCCGTGGTATCTGGGGCCAACGTCCTGACTTTC; cdr3_aa: CASSSPVVSGANVLTF; j_call: TRBJ2-6; v_call: TRBV7-9; clone_size: .; d_call: .
cdr3_nt: TGCGCCAGCAGCTATGATACAGGGGGCTGGAACTATGGCTACACCTTC; cdr3_aa: CASSYDTGGWNYGYTF; j_call: TRBJ1-2; v_call: TRBV5-1; clone_size: .; d_call: TRBD1
cdr3_nt: TGCAGCGTTGAGCTGGCGATCTCCTACAATGAGCAGTTCTTC; cdr3_aa: CSVELAISYNEQFF; j_call: TRBJ2-1; v_call: TRBV29-1; clone_size: once; d_call: .
cdr3_nt: TGTGCCAGCAGCGATCACTTGGAGCAGTACTTC; cdr3_aa: CASSDHLEQYF; j_call: TRBJ2-7; v_call: TRBV6-6; clone_size: .; d_call: .
cdr3_nt: TGTGCCTGGAGTGTAGGGTCCGGGCCCCAGCATTTT; cdr3_aa: CAWSVGSGPQHF; j_call: TRBJ1-5; v_call: TRBV30; clone_size: .; d_call: .
cdr3_nt: TGTGCCAGCAGTCTGGGACAGGGGAGTTGGTCACCCCTCCACTTT; cdr3_aa: CASSLGQGSWSPLHF; j_call: TRBJ1-6; v_call: TRBV6-6; clone_size: .; d_call: TRBD1
cdr3_nt: TGTGCCAGCAGCTTGGGCGGGAGAACAGATACGCAGTATTTT; cdr3_aa: CASSLGGRTDTQYF; j_call: TRBJ2-3; v_call: TRBV13; clone_size: once; d_call: TRBD2
cdr3_nt: TGTGCCAGCAGCTTAGTAATGGACGAGCAGTACTTC; cdr3_aa: CASSLVMDEQYF; j_call: TRBJ2-7; v_call: TRBV7-9; clone_size: few; d_call: .
cdr3_nt: TGTGCCAGCAGTTTATCACGGGGTGCCGGGGGTGAGCAGTTCTTC; cdr3_aa: CASSLSRGAGGEQFF; j_call: TRBJ2-1; v_call: TRBV28; clone_size: .; d_call: .
cdr3_nt: TGTGCCAGCAGCTTAGCGGGGGGTTACGGAAACACCATATATTTT; cdr3_aa: CASSLAGGYGNTIYF; j_call: TRBJ1-3; v_call: TRBV7-6; clone_size: .; d_call: .
cdr3_nt: TGTGCCAGCAGCTTGGGACGGGCTTGGGGGTATGGCTACACCTTC; cdr3_aa: CASSLGRAWGYGYTF; j_call: TRBJ1-2; v_call: TRBV5-6; clone_size: .; d_call: .
cdr3_nt: TGTGCCAGCGGGAGTTTCTACGAGCAGTACTTC; cdr3_aa: CASGSFYEQYF; j_call: TRBJ2-7; v_call: TRBV19; clone_size: .; d_call: .
cdr3_nt: TGTGCCAGCAGCCAAGATCTGTGGGGAAACTATGGCTACACCTTC; cdr3_aa: CASSQDLWGNYGYTF; j_call: TRBJ1-2; v_call: TRBV14; clone_size: .; d_call: .
cdr3_nt: TGTGCCAGCAGCTTAGATTGGACCGGGGAGCTGTTTTTT; cdr3_aa: CASSLDWTGELFF; j_call: TRBJ2-2; v_call: TRBV11-3; clone_size: .; d_call: .
cdr3_nt: TGTGCCAGCAGCCTTAAGAATAGCGGAACCTACGAGCAGTACTTC; cdr3_aa: CASSLKNSGTYEQYF; j_call: TRBJ2-7; v_call: TRBV7-2; clone_size: .; d_call: .
cdr3_nt: TGTGCCAGCAGCACCCGGTTGGCGGGAGGAGGCTACAATGAGCAGTTCTTC; cdr3_aa: CASSTRLAGGGYNEQFF; j_call: TRBJ2-1; v_call: TRBV9; clone_size: .; d_call: TRBD2
cdr3_nt: TGTGCCAGCAGCCCATTAGGGGGTCGACAAGAGACCCAGTACTTC; cdr3_aa: CASSPLGGRQETQYF; j_call: TRBJ2-5; v_call: TRBV7-3; clone_size: .; d_call: .
cdr3_nt: TGTGCCAGCAGCCACTCCAGGCTGGGTGAAGGAGATACGCAGTATTTT; cdr3_aa: CASSHSRLGEGDTQYF; j_call: TRBJ2-3; v_call: TRBV5-6; clone_size: .; d_call: .
cdr3_nt: TGTGCCAGCACCGAACTCCTAGACTACGAGCAGTACTTC; cdr3_aa: CASTELLDYEQYF; j_call: TRBJ2-7; v_call: TRBV2; clone_size: .; d_call: .
cdr3_nt: TGTGCCCCCATTTGTGGGGTCCCCTACGAGCAGTACTTC; cdr3_aa: CAPICGVPYEQYF; j_call: TRBJ2-7; v_call: TRBV7-2; clone_size: once; d_call: .
cdr3_nt: TGTGCCAGCGGGCCGCTCTGGGTGGAAGCTTTCTTT; cdr3_aa: CASGPLWVEAFF; j_call: TRBJ1-1; v_call: TRBV6-1; clone_size: .; d_call: .
cdr3_nt: TGTGCCAGCAGCGATGGACTGGGGAGGGGGTACCAAGAGACCCAGTACTTC; cdr3_aa: CASSDGLGRGYQETQYF; j_call: TRBJ2-5; v_call: TRBV7-8; clone_size: .; d_call: .
cdr3_nt: TGTGCCAGCAGTACTCAAGGGGGACCGATCCCGGACGGCTACACCTTC; cdr3_aa: CASSTQGGPIPDGYTF; j_call: TRBJ1-2; v_call: TRBV27; clone_size: .; d_call: .